This T cell receptor (beta chain) was retrieved from a study of blood T cell repertoires in COVID-19 (dated by TCRdb to the early 2020s). For the study in its entirety: Samples from collaborators originated in the United States, Italy and Spain and spanned both the acute and convalescent phases of COVID-19. The prospective study material was composed of cDNA or gDNA derived from T cells, B-cell-depleted T cells, or PBMCs. The dataset comprised deeply sampled blood TCRbeta repertoires from subjects exposed to, actively infected with, or recovered from COVID-19. The repertoires were released in a freely available public database meant as a resource for research on the immune response to SARS-CoV-2. Samples were obtained from the ongoing ImmuneRACE study (first 160 participants) and from roughly 1,300 subjects provided by 6 global collaborators. A de-identified subject ID, COVID-19 status, age in years and sex were almost always included in the sample metadata. Where available, HLA class I and class II types were obtained from metadata supplied by the sample provider rather than from assay-based typing.

TCRbeta CDR3 regions were amplified from genomic DNA by means of the immunoSEQ Assay, a bias-controlled multiplex PCR. The authors processed their data as follows. Nucleated cell counts per sample were estimated from amplification of reference gene primers within the assay. To quantify the absolute abundance of each unique TCRbeta CDR3 rearrangement, sequence reads were collapsed and filtered. For each sample, productive Simpson clonality was calculated as the square root of Simpson's diversity index across productive rearrangements. TCRdb stores this immuneACCESS table with in-frame sequences only. Part of the clones is absent; in the studies checked, under half of the shortfall reflects unresolved V genes, and no reason is known for the rest. V, J and clone size are taken as reported in that table, and D and trimming were inferred from the DNA itself. A total of some 300,000 clones appear in this sample, around 88% of them only once. More than 6.5% of the sample is in the top ten clones.

Samples from volunteer blood donors who had recovered from COVID-19 were contributed by a second Seattle source. Collaborating institutions collected whole blood in K2EDTA tubes following their own protocols. For TCRbeta analysis, collaborator samples were shipped as frozen whole blood, as isolated PBMCs, or as DNA extracted from either sample type. With regard to this clone: Its antigen remains unidentified. Nothing much larger sits one base from this clone, and base qualities are not available.

General study outcomes and caveats: How much clinical and demographic metadata was included differed by source and by participant, and the metadata was provided uncurated.

Reading the germline V gene gives CDR1 ENHRY and CDR2 SYGVKD. The CDR3 starts with the cysteine, ends with the phenylalanine, and has 13 residues. Only CDR3 DNA is held: 39 bases, read in frame from base 1. V and J lose 6 bases and 0 bases, and a span of 6 bases separates them. The sample comprised peripheral blood. The chain joins TRBV10-3 to TRBJ1-3; perhaps TRBD1 is the D gene, with 5 bases matching. The TCR was taken from a woman younger than 45 who had recovered from COVID-19. The encoded CDR3 is CAIRGGSGNTIYF. The DNA sequence is TGTGCCATCAGGGGGGGCTCTGGAAACACCATATATTTT.